This entry features one TCR beta chain sequence. The V end was cut by 7 bases, the J end by 4 bases, with 19 bases between. From germline, CDR1 is MDHEN and CDR2 SYDVKM. This CDR3 is 15 amino acids long. This specimen comes from a study of blood T cell repertoires in COVID-19. Produced via immunoSEQ multiplex PCR; TCRdb's table is partial and in-frame only. The data show some 150,000 clones, approximately 80% seen once. V and J are TRBV28 and TRBJ1-2, with D maybe TRBD1 (5 bases). This TCR came from a man between 60 and 70 years old with acute or convalescent COVID-19. Sequenced: peripheral blood. The CDR3 protein is CASISPGLKGYGYTF. The CDR3 bases are TGTGCCAGCATTAGTCCGGGACTCAAGGGCTATGGCTACACCTTC.